A selection of T cell receptor beta chains follows, all from one sample in a study of glioma-infiltrating T cells after dendritic cell vaccination. Libraries were prepared by immunoSEQ multiplex PCR; TCRdb keeps only in-frame clonotypes and omits some of them. The sample has about 64,000 clones; around 83% are singletons. The sequences come from blood, collected before dendritic cell vaccination. The receptors originated from a human donor with glioblastoma. The CDR3 runs from the conserved cysteine through the conserved F or W. A D gene is named only where the DNA matches it firmly. Clone sizes are given selectively: once, few, many, or a class where the clone is expanded.

>TRBJ2-3|TRBV9|.|.
TGTGCCAGCAGCGTAGGGGGGGATCAAGATACGCAGTATTTT
CASSVGGDQDTQYF
>TRBJ2-7|TRBV27|.|.
TGTGCCAGCAGTCCCGCGGGTAAGCCTACGACCTACGAGCAGTACTTC
CASSPAGKPTTYEQYF
>TRBJ2-5|TRBV10-1|.|.
TGCGCCAGCGTACCGGGGTCGGAGACCCAGTACTTC
CASVPGSETQYF
>TRBJ2-1|TRBV28|TRBD2|once
TGTGCCAGCAGTTTCATTACGGCGGGGGTCAACAATGAGCAGTTCTTC
CASSFITAGVNNEQFF
>TRBJ2-5|TRBV6-5|TRBD1|.
TGTGCCAGCAGTATCACAGGGGGTACCCAAGAGACCCAGTACTTC
CASSITGGTQETQYF
>TRBJ2-2|TRBV7-9|.|.
TGTGCCACAAGGGACAATTTGAACACCGGGGAGCTGTTTTTT
CATRDNLNTGELFF
>TRBJ2-3|TRBV5-4|TRBD2|once
TGTGCCAGCAGTTTTGGGGGGGTACGCAGCACAGATACGCAGTATTTT
CASSFGGVRSTDTQYF
>TRBJ2-2|TRBV10-3|TRBD2|.
TGTGCCATCCGCCCTCGAACCGGACCGGGACTAGCGGGGGGGCCGGGAACCGGGGAGCTGTTTTTT
CAIRPRTGPGLAGGPGTGELFF
>TRBJ1-4|TRBV14|.|few
TGTGCCAGCAGCGCGGGAGCTCGTAATGAAAAACTGTTTTTT
CASSAGARNEKLFF
>TRBJ2-3|TRBV9|TRBD2|.
TGTGCCAGCAGCGTAGATAGCGGGGGGGCTGTAGATACGCAGTATTTT
CASSVDSGGAVDTQYF
>TRBJ1-6|TRBV6-1|.|.
TGTGCCAGCAGTAGATCACAGGGTTCGGATTCACCCCTCCACTTT
CASSRSQGSDSPLHF
>TRBJ1-6|TRBV10-2|.|.
TGCGCCAGCGGCGGGGCAGCTTATAATTCACCCCTCCACTTT
CASGGAAYNSPLHF
>TRBJ2-3|TRBV5-1|TRBD1|.
TGCGCCAGCAGCTCGGACAGGGGGCGAGATACGCAGTATTTT
CASSSDRGRDTQYF
>TRBJ2-3|TRBV7-9|TRBD1|.
TGTGCCAGCAGCTTCGCCGTGACAGGGGGCACAGATACGCAGTATTTT
CASSFAVTGGTDTQYF
>TRBJ2-1|TRBV11-2|TRBD2|.
TGTGCCAGCAGCACCAGCGGGGCAAATGAGCAGTTCTTC
CASSTSGANEQFF
>TRBJ1-1|TRBV2|TRBD1|.
TGTGCCAGCAGTGAAACGGGACAGGGGTCCACTGAAGCTTTCTTT
CASSETGQGSTEAFF
>TRBJ1-5|TRBV19|TRBD1|.
TGTGCCAGTAGTATGTTACAGGGGCTGGGCAATCAGCCCCAGCATTTT
CASSMLQGLGNQPQHF
>TRBJ1-6|TRBV2|.|once
TGTGCCAGCAGTCCGGGGTCACCCCTCCACTTT
CASSPGSPLHF
>TRBJ1-2|TRBV19|.|.
TGTGCCAGTAGGCGCCAGGGCCACTATGGCTACACCTTC
CASRRQGHYGYTF
>TRBJ2-7|TRBV30|TRBD1|.
TGTGCCTGGAGTGAGACCGGGACAGCGGCGTACCAGTACTTC
CAWSETGTAAYQYF
>TRBJ2-1|TRBV29-1|TRBD2|few
TGCAGCGTTGAAGACGGGGGGACGACTCTGGGGGGCTCCTACAATGAGCAGTTCTTC
CSVEDGGTTLGGSYNEQFF
>TRBJ1-2|TRBV5-4|.|few
TGTGCCAGCAGCGGGGGAGACAGGAACTATGGCTACACCTTC
CASSGGDRNYGYTF
>TRBJ1-1|TRBV5-1|.|.
TGCGCCAGCAGCCCAGGACTGGGGGGGACTGAAGCTTTCTTT
CASSPGLGGTEAFF
>TRBJ2-7|TRBV5-5|.|.
TGTGCCAGCAGCCCGCGTCAGGGGCCGTACGAGCAGTACTTC
CASSPRQGPYEQYF
>TRBJ1-4|TRBV19|TRBD1|.
TGTGCCAGTAGTGCCGCCGACAGGGGAGAAAAACTGTTTTTT
CASSAADRGEKLFF
>TRBJ2-1|TRBV7-9|.|.
TGTGCCAGCAGCTCCTATCATGCGGGGCGTTCCTACAATGAGCAGTTCTTC
CASSSYHAGRSYNEQFF
>TRBJ2-2|TRBV6-4|.|.
TGTGCCAGCAGCACGGAGCTAAACACCGGGGAGCTGTTTTTT
CASSTELNTGELFF
>TRBJ1-2|TRBV5-1|.|.
TGCGCCAGCAGCTTGGAGGGGGACGGCTATGGCTACACCTTC
CASSLEGDGYGYTF
>TRBJ2-3|TRBV6-4|TRBD2|few
TGTGCCAGCACCCTAGTAGCGGGCTCCACAGATACGCAGTATTTT
CASTLVAGSTDTQYF
>TRBJ2-5|TRBV5-8|.|.
TGTGCCAGCAGCTTTAATCTCCGGAGGGCAGAGACCCAGTACTTC
CASSFNLRRAETQYF
>TRBJ2-3|TRBV19|.|.
TGTGCCAGTACTGTTCCGCGGGATACGCAGTATTTT
CASTVPRDTQYF
>TRBJ2-3|TRBV11-2|.|.
TGTGCCAGCAGCCCCTCTCAGGGGTGGACAGATACGCAGTATTTT
CASSPSQGWTDTQYF
>TRBJ2-3|TRBV19|.|.
TGTGCCAGTAGTATGTACAGGGGCACAGATACGCAGTATTTT
CASSMYRGTDTQYF
>TRBJ2-5|TRBV28|TRBD1|.
TGTGCCAGCAGTTTGACAGGGGAAGAGACCCAGTACTTC
CASSLTGEETQYF
>TRBJ1-1|TRBV28|.|.
TGTGCCAGCAGTTTTGGCCGACAGATGAACACTGAAGCTTTCTTT
CASSFGRQMNTEAFF